This TCR beta chain was sequenced in a study of blood T cell repertoires in COVID-19. As for the study in general: PBMCs, B-cell-depleted T cells, or T cells provided the cDNA or gDNA that made up the material.

V gave up 3 bases and J gave up 4 bases, with 10 bases separating them. CDR1 and CDR2 (germline): DFQATT, SNEGSKA (reference sequence). The CDR3 runs to 13 residues. Measured with immunoSEQ multiplex PCR; TCRdb has only the in-frame clones, and not every one. The table has approximately 290,000 clones, 80% to 90% seen once; the top ten hold more than 3.5%. The V gene is TRBV20-1, the J gene TRBJ1-5; D not resolved. This receptor was identified in a woman aged 30 to 39 who had recovered from COVID-19. The sample comprised PBMCs or T cells enriched from blood (not recorded which). CDR3 amino acids: CSASERRNQPQHF. DNA of the CDR3: TGCAGTGCTAGTGAACGGAGGAATCAGCCCCAGCATTTT.